This paragraph covers one T cell receptor beta chain sequence. CDR3 length: 14 residues. V lost 2 bases and J lost 4, with 10 bases in between. Germline V gene data show CDR1 as SGHVS and CDR2 as FQNEAQ. This sample is part of a study of blood T cell repertoires in COVID-19. In the source study's methods: Estimation of nucleated cell counts relied on the amplification of reference gene primers. Here immunoSEQ multiplex PCR was the method, and the copy in TCRdb shows in-frame clones only, minus some. V, J and clone size derive from that table, while D and trimming were established from the DNA sequence. The sample holds under 100,000 clones, approximately 82% seen once.

Material for sequencing was peripheral blood. The chain joins TRBV7-8 to TRBJ2-3; tentatively, D is TRBD1 (6 bases). The origin of this receptor is a man aged 55 to 70 with acute or convalescent COVID-19. The CDR3 nucleotides are TGTGCCAGCAGCTTACTGGGGGCCTCAGATACGCAGTATTTT. Amino acid sequence: CASSLLGASDTQYF.